This TCR beta chain was retrieved from a study of cytomegalovirus exposure and HLA in healthy donors. The CDR3 has 13 amino acids. In germline, CDR1 is SGHVS, CDR2 FNYEAQ. V was cut by 6 bases and J by 10 bases, with 16 bases left in between. Amplification used 60 Vbeta primers and 13 Jbeta primers. Profiled with immunoSEQ multiplex PCR; TCRdb holds only in-frame clones, not every one. This table holds 150,000 to 250,000 clones, roughly four fifths found once. The specimen sequenced was PBMCs. This TCR was recovered from a man under 40 in good health and CMV-seronegative. The V gene is TRBV7-6, the J gene TRBJ2-1, with a weak D call TRBD2 (6 bases). In DNA, the CDR3 is TGTGCCAGCAGACAAGCGGTCGCGGGGGAGCAGTTCTTC. Translated: CASRQAVAGEQFF.